Included here is one TCR beta chain sequence, with context. This sample is part of a study of shared clonotypes between healthy human individuals. From germline, CDR1 is SNHLY and CDR2 FYNNEI. The CDR3 consists of 14 residues. V was cut by 5 bases and J by 6 bases, with 14 bases left in between. Profiling relied on immunoSEQ multiplex PCR, and the TCRdb table lists in-frame clones only, not all of them. The table includes approximately 2.5 million clones, 93% detected once. The chain links TRBV2 to TRBJ1-5, with D possibly being TRBD1 (6 bases). The receptor was derived from a man younger than 35 in good health. Some clones in this sample may be carry-over from other donors' samples. Sequences were obtained from naive CD4+ T cells from PBMCs. Subset described: CD45RA+ positively selected. In DNA form, the CDR3 reads TGTGCCAGCAGTCTAGGGACAATTATTCAGCCCCAGCATTTT. Its translation is CASSLGTIIQPQHF.